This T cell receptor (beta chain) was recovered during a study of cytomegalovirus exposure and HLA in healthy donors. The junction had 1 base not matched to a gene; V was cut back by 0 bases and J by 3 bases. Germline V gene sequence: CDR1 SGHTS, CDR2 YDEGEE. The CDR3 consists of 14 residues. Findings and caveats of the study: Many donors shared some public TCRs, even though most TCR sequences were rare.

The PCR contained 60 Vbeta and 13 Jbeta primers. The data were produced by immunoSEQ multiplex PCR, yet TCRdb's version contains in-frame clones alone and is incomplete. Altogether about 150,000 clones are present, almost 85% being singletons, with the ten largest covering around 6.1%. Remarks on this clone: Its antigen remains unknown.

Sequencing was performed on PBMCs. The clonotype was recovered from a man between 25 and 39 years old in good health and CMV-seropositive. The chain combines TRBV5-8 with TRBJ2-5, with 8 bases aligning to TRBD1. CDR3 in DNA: TGTGCCAGCAGCTTGGACAGGGGGAAAGAGACCCAGTACTTC. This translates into CASSLDRGKETQYF. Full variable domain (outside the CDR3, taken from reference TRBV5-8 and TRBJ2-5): EAGVTQSPTHLIKTRGQQATLRCSPISGHTSVYWYQQALGLGLQFLLWYDEGEERNRGNFPPRFSGRQFPNYSSELNVNALELEDSALYLCASSLDRGKETQYFGPGTRLLVL.